This entry describes one T cell receptor (beta chain). Profiling relied on immunoSEQ multiplex PCR, and the TCRdb table lists in-frame clones only, not all of them. The profile shows 200,000 to 250,000 clones, roughly 84% of them singletons. This entry is derived from a study of blood T cell repertoires in COVID-19. V dropped 2 bases and J dropped 9; count of bases not matched to a gene: 9. Germline loops: CDR1 KGHDR, CDR2 SFDVKD. This CDR3 is built from 15 residues. Sequenced: peripheral blood. The V gene is TRBV24-1, the J gene TRBJ1-5; TRBD1 matches 7 bases. This sequence was found in a woman in her 30s who had recovered from COVID-19. The CDR3 is CATSDSGQIQGPQHF. DNA for the CDR3: TGTGCCACCAGTGATTCGGGACAGATCCAAGGGCCCCAGCATTTT.